Described below is a single TCR beta chain sequence and its context. Trimming left V 7 bases short and J 6 bases short, with 9 bases between. Germline CDR1 is SQVTM and CDR2 is ANQGSEA. The CDR3 has 11 residues. TCRdb fed the reads into MiXCR, producing one record per CDR3 protein. This sample has fewer than 550,000 distinct CDR3 sequences; approximately 33% occur once, and the top ten carry roughly 13%. The sample comes from a study of T cell repertoires in cytomegalovirus infection. Specimen: PBMCs. The TCR was taken from a human donor in good health (CMV status not recorded). Some clones in this sample may be carry-over from other donors' samples. The chain uses TRBV29-1 and TRBJ1-4; D is uncertain. CDR3 coding DNA: TGCAGCGGGACCGAACATGAAAAACTGTTTTTT. Protein product: CSGTEHEKLFF.